This T cell receptor (beta chain) was sequenced for a study of CD8+ T cells in alopecia areata. At the level of the study: Among treated patients, oral tofacitinib was administered at 5 to 10 mg twice daily. Study conclusions and caveats: Both scalp clonality and the expanded CD8+ clones among the top 100 showed a significant decrease with tofacitinib. Alphabeta T cells residing in normal skin are also sequenced in scalp samples. Higher clonality was seen in lesional scalp than in normal scalp, especially in alopecia totalis/universalis.

Following extraction, RNA underwent reverse transcription to cDNA, which served as the sequencing template. The data were produced by immunoSEQ multiplex PCR, yet TCRdb's version contains in-frame clones alone and is incomplete. The data contain fewer than 150,000 clones, approximately 85% of them singletons. Details on this clone: Its target is not known.

Stated treatment: oral pan-JAK inhibitor, 5-10 mg twice daily. This receptor was taken from a human donor with alopecia areata. Here the sequenced sample was CD8+ T cells sorted from blood, taken at week 4, from a patient treated with tofacitinib.

The CDR3 spells CASSLEGLVGTDTQYF. The CDR3 region has the DNA TGTGCCAGCAGCCTCGAAGGACTCGTAGGCACAGATACGCAGTATTTT. The V and J genes are TRBV7-3 and TRBJ2-3, with a weak D call TRBD2 (5 bases). CDR3 length: 16 residues. Germline lookup yields CDR1 SGHTA and CDR2 FQGTGA. The germline V and J ends were trimmed by 5 bases and 1 base, with 16 bases remaining between them.